This entry lists 4 T cell receptor beta chains sequenced from one sample in a study of Ad26.COV2.S vaccination and SARS-CoV-2 variants. Sequencing used immunoSEQ multiplex PCR; TCRdb keeps in-frame clones, though not all of them. This sample yields over 400,000 clones, of which around 91% are seen a single time; around 4.2% belongs to the top ten. Treatment specified: about 20 received Ad26.COV2.S at low or high dose, single or two shots; five or six received placebo; per-sample allocation not given. Repertoires come from day 63 after the first vaccine or placebo injection. The sequencing here drew on peripheral blood, taken in a trial of Ad26.COV2.S vaccine versus placebo. These receptors originate from a person between 18 and 65 years old who received the Ad26.COV2.S COVID-19 vaccine or a placebo.

The rearrangement links TRBV5-1 to TRBJ2-7; D gene uncertain. The germline gives CDR1 SGHRS, CDR2 YFSETQ. V was trimmed by 4 bases and J by 3 bases, leaving 11 bases between them. This CDR3 is 13 amino acids long. CDR3 region: CASSPQTNYEQYF. In DNA form, the CDR3 reads TGCGCCAGCAGCCCGCAGACAAACTACGAGCAGTACTTC. The whole variable domain, filled in from reference TRBV5-1 and TRBJ2-7, reads KAGVTQTPRYLIKTRGQQVTLSCSPISGHRSVSWYQQTPGQGLQFLFEYFSETQRNKGNFPGRFSGRQFSNSRSEMNVSTLELGDSALYLCASSPQTNYEQYFGPGTRLTVT.

Only a few counts were recorded for this clone. The J gene is TRBJ1-1, the V gene TRBV25-1; no firm D call. Germline V CDR1 and CDR2: MGHDK, SYGVNS. V lost 1 base and J lost 0, with 9 bases in between. The CDR3 is 15 residues long. The CDR3 loop reads CASSEWSSLNTEAFF. In nucleotides, the CDR3 is TGTGCCAGCAGTGAATGGAGCAGCTTGAACACTGAAGCTTTCTTT.

The V gene is TRBV9, the J gene TRBJ2-3; TRBD2 matches 12 bases. The CDR3 spans 17 residues. Germline trimming cut 1 base from V and 2 bases from J; bases unmatched to any gene: 5. Germline CDR1 SGDLS, CDR2 YYNGEE. The CDR3 reads CASSVSGTSGYTDTQYF. In DNA form, the CDR3 reads TGTGCCAGCAGCGTATCCGGGACTAGCGGGTACACAGATACGCAGTATTTT.

This chain connects TRBV7-2 to TRBJ2-5; TRBD2 matches at 8 bases. The V gene end was trimmed by 1 base and the J gene end by 7 bases; junction bases not matched to a gene: 11. Germline V lookup: CDR1 SGHTA, CDR2 FQGNSA. CDR3 length: 16 residues. The CDR3 nucleotides are TGTGCCAGCAGCTTAGGGGCGGGACTAGTGGCAGTGACCCAGTACTTC. Protein sequence: CASSLGAGLVAVTQYF. Using reference TRBV7-2 and TRBJ2-5 for the parts outside the CDR3, the full variable domain is GAGVSQSPSNKVTEKGKDVELRCDPISGHTALYWYRQSLGQGLEFLIYFQGNSAPDKSGLPSDRFSAERTGGSVSTLTIQRTQQEDSAVYLCASSLGAGLVAVTQYFGPGTRLLVL.